This TCR beta chain came from a study of T cell repertoires and HLA-DP antigens. Study context: One stimulator alloantigen differed from self by one groove amino acid; the other by ten.

Germline assignment: CDR1 GTSNPN and CDR2 SVGIG (reference sequence). This CDR3 is 13 amino acids long. The V gene lost 0 bases and the J gene lost 5 bases, with 8 bases spanning the gap. A word on this clone: Its target is not known.

The primer mix covered 54 TRBV segments and 13 TRBJ segments. Each pre-culture CD4+ sample aimed for roughly 210,000 T cell genomes at deep resolution. The data were produced by immunoSEQ multiplex PCR, yet TCRdb's version contains in-frame clones alone and is incomplete. Of around 90,000 clones listed, around nine tenths are singletons. The sample taken for sequencing was CD4+ T cells from PBMCs. The chain recombines TRBV30 with TRBJ1-5; D gene unclear. The receptor's source is a man between 45 and 60 years old in good health and CMV-seronegative. The DNA for the CDR3 is TGTGCCTGGAGTGTGGGTCGGGATCAGCCCCAGCATTTT. Translated, it gives CAWSVGRDQPQHF.